This TCR beta chain was captured in a study of neurological immune-mediated disorders. Study results and limitations: None of the CDR3 amino acid sequences of expanded clones recurred across subjects, suggesting private repertoires in all groups. Levels of TCR clonal expansion peaked in HTLV-1-associated myelopathy and reached their lowest in multiple sclerosis, under those of healthy controls.

This clonotype appeared many times. Antigen: not known. The team produced cDNA through 5'RACE using 10-nucleotide random UMIs. TCRdb called the 5' RACE reads again in MiXCR, with one record for every CDR3 protein. The profile shows tens of thousands of distinct CDR3 sequences, 13% to 15% of them singletons. Unsorted libraries were generated from 2 million PBMCs held at -80 degrees C. The TCR originated in a woman between 50 and 59 years old with HTLV-1-associated myelopathy (HAM/TSP). The sample was PBMCs.

Written as DNA, the CDR3 is TGTGCCAGCAGTTCCCGGACAGGGAATCAGCCCCAGCATTTT. Its protein product is CASSSRTGNQPQHF. The chain links TRBV12-3 or TRBV12-4 to TRBJ1-5, with 8 nucleotides matching TRBD1. V dropped 4 bases and J dropped 4; count of bases not matched to a gene: 3. The CDR3 loop spans 14 amino acids.